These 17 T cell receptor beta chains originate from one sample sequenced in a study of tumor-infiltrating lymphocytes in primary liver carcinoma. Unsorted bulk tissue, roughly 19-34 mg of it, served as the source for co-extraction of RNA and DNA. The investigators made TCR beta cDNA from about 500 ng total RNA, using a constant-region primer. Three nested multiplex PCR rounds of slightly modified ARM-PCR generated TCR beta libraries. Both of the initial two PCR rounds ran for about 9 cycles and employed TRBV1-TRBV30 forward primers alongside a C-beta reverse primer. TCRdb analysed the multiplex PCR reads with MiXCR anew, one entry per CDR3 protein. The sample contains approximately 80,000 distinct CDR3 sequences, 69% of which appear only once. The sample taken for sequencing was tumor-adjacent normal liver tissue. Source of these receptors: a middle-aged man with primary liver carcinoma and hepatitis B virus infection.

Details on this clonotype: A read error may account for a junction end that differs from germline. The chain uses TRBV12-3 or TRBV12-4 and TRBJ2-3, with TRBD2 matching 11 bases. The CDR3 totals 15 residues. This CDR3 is CASRVAGGSIDMQYF. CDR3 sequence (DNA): TGTGCCAGCAGGGTAGCGGGAGGGAGCATAGATATGCAGTATTTT.

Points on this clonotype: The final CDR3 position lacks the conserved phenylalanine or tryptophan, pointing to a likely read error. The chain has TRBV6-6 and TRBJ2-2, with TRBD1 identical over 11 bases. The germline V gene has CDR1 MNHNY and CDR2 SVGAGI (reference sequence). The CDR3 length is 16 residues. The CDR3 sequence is CASSSYGQGAPGGLFL. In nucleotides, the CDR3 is TGTGCCAGCAGCTCCTACGGACAGGGGGCCCCCGGGGGGCTGTTTCTT.

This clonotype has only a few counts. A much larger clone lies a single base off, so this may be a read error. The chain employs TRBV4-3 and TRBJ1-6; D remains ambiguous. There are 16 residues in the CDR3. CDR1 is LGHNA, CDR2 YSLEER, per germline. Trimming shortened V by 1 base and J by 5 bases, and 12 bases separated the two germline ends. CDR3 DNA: TGCGCCAGCAGCCAAGCACACACCGTCGATAATTCACCCCTCCACTTT. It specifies CASSQAHTVDNSPLHF.

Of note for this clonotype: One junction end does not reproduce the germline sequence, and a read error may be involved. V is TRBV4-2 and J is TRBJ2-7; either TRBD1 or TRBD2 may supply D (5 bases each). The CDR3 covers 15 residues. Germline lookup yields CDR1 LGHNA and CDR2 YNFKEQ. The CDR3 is CASSQERDRPYGQYF. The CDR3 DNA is TGTGCCAGCAGCCAAGAAAGGGACCGACCGTACGGGCAGTACTTC.

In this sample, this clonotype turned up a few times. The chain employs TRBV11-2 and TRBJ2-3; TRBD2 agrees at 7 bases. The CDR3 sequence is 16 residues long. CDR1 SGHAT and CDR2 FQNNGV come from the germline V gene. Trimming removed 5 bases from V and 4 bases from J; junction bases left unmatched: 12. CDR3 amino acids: CASSLAEGLFSDTQYF. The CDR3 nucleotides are TGTGCCAGCAGCCTAGCGGAGGGCCTGTTTTCAGATACGCAGTATTTT.

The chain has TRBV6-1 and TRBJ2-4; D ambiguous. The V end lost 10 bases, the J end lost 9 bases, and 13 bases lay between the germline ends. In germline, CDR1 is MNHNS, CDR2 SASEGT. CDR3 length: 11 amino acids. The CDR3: CATKEIIIQYF. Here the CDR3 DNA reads TGTGCCACTAAAGAAATAATCATTCAGTACTTC.

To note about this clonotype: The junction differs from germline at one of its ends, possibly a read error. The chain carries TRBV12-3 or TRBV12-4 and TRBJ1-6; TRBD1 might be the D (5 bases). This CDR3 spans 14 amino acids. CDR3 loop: CTSSLGLGEGPLHF. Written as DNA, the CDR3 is TGTACCAGCAGCCTGGGGCTGGGTGAAGGACCCCTCCACTTT.

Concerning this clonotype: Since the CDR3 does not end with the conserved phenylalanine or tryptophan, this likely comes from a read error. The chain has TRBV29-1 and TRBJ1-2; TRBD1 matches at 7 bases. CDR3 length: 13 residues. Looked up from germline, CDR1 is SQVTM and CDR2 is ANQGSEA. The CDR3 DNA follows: TGCAGCGTTGATAAGGGGGCTAACTATGGTTACACCTCC. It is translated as CSVDKGANYGYTS.

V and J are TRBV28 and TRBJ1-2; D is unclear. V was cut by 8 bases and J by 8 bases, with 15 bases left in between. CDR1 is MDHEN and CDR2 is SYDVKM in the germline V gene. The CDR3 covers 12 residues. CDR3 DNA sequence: TGTGCCAGCTCCAGTCAGAAATACGGCTACACCTTC. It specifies CASSSQKYGYTF.

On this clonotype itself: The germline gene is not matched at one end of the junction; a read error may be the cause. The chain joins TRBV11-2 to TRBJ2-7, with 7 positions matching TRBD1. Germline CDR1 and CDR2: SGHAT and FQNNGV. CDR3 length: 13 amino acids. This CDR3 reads CASSFDRAYEQYF. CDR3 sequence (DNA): TGTGCCAGCAGCTTCGACAGGGCTTACGAACAGTATTTC. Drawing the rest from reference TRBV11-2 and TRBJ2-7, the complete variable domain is EAGVAQSPRYKIIEKRQSVAFWCNPISGHATLYWYQQILGQGPKLLIQFQNNGVVDDSQLPKDRFSAERLKGVDSTLKIQPAKLEDSAVYLCASSFDRAYEQYFGPGTRLTVT.

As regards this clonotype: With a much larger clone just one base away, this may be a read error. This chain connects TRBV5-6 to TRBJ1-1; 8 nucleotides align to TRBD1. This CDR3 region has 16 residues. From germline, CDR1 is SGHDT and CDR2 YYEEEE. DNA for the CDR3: TGTGCCAGCAGCTCCTACTCCAGGGGGCAGACGTCTGAAACTTTCTTT. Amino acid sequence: CASSSYSRGQTSETFF.

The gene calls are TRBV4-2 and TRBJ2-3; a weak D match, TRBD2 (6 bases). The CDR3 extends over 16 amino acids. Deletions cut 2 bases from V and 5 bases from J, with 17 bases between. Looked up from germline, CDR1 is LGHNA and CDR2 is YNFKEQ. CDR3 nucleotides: TGTGCCAGCAGCCAACGTGGGAGGTCTTTAGTAGATACGCAGTATTTT. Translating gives CASSQRGRSLVDTQYF.

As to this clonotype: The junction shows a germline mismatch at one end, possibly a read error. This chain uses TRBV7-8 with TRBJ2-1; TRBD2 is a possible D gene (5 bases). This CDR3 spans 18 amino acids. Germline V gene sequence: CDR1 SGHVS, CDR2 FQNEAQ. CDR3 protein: CASSPLGGSTVSYNERFF. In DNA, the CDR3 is TGTGCCAGCAGCCCGCTTGGAGGCTCAACGGTCTCTTACAATGAGCGGTTCTTC.

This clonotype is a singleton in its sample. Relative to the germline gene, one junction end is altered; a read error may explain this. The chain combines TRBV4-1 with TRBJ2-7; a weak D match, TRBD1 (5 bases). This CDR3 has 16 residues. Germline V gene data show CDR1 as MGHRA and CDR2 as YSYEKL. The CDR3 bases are TGCGTCAGCAGCCAAGATGGAGCAGGGAATGTCTACGAGCAGTACTTC. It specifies CVSSQDGAGNVYEQYF.

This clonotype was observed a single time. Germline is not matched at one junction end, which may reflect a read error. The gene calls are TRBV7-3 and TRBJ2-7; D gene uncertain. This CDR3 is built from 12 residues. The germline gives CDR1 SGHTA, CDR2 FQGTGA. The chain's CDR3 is CASCFKVHEQYF. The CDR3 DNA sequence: TGTGCCAGCTGCTTCAAGGTCCACGAGCAGTACTTC.

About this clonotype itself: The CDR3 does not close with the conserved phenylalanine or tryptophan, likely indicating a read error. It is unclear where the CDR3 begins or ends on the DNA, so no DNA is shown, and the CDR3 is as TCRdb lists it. This CDR3 is CASSLDRRQGAYEQCL. The chain has TRBV11-2 and TRBJ2-7; the table's TRBD1 call for D was not verified on the DNA. The CDR3 totals 16 residues, both ends included. Germline CDR1 and CDR2: SGHAT and FQNNGV.

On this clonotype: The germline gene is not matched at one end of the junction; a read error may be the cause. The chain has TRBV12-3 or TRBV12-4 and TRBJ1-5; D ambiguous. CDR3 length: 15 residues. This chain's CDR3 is CASSLNRGSNQPQRF. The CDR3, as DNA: TGTGCCAGCAGTTTAAATCGGGGTAGTAATCAGCCCCAGCGTTTT.